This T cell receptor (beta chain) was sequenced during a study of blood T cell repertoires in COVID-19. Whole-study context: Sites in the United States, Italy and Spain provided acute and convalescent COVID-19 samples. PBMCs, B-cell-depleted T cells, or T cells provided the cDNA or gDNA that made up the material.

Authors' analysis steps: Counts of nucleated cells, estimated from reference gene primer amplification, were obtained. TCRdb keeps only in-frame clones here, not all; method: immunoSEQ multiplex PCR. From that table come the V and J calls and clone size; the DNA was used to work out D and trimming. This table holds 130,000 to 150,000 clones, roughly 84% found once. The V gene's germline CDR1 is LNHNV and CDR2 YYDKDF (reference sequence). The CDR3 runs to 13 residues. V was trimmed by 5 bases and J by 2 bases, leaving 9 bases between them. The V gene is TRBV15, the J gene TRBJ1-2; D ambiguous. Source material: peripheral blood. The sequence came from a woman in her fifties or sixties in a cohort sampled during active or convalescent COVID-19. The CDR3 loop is CATSADMNYGYTF. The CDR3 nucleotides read TGTGCCACCAGCGCCGACATGAACTATGGCTACACCTTC.